This T cell receptor (beta chain) was recorded in a study of graft-versus-host responses after intestinal transplantation. On the study more broadly: Transplantation in recipients was multivisceral, liver-intestinal, or isolated intestinal. Anti-thymocyte globulin induction preceded approximately three years of tacrolimus and steroid maintenance in all recipients.

Overall study findings and caveats: Allografts of patients with graft-donor T cell macrochimerism showed high graft-versus-host to host-versus-graft clone ratios.

Remarks on this clone: Its antigen is currently unknown.

Profiled with immunoSEQ multiplex PCR; TCRdb holds only in-frame clones, not every one. This table holds approximately 10,000 clones, 70% to 80% found once. Once graft tissue had been processed, intraepithelial and lamina propria lymphocytes were released. The specimen comprised ileum tissue, sampled roughly 5 months after intestinal transplantation. The TCR sequence derives from a human patient who received an intestinal transplant, so some T cells may come from the graft donor.

The CDR3 coding sequence is TGCGCCAGCGGGTCGCGGGGGCCCACTGAAGCTTTCTTT. Translation: CASGSRGPTEAFF. The chain combines TRBV5-1 with TRBJ1-1, with TRBD1 as a possible D gene (6 bases). This CDR3 spans 13 amino acids. Germline CDR1 reads SGHRS; CDR2 reads YFSETQ. The V gene lost 7 bases and the J gene lost 4 bases, with 14 bases spanning the gap.